This is a list of T cell receptor beta chains from one sample in a study of human T cells and chemical hapten exposure. Each CDR3 protein is one row after TCRdb ran MiXCR on the RACE reads. The table has about 98,000 distinct CDR3 sequences, approximately 10% seen once. Sequencing used whole blood, obtained in connection with sensitization to the hapten diphenylcyclopropenone (DPC). The receptor set was obtained from a woman between 55 and 75 years old with alopecia areata. Some clones in this sample may be carry-over from other donors' samples. CDR3s include the opening cysteine and the closing phenylalanine or tryptophan. The D gene is left open where the match is weak. The size of a clone is reported for some rows only, either as once, few or many, or as a class for expanded clones.

D gene,V gene,clone size,CDR3 length,J gene,CDR3 protein,CDR3 DNA
NA,TRBV20-1,many,13,TRBJ1-2,CSARDRGYYGYTF,TGCAGTGCTAGAGATCGAGGGTACTATGGCTACACCTTC
NA,TRBV6-5,many,17,TRBJ2-1,CASSWIFKGFGINEQFF,TGTGCCAGCAGTTGGATCTTCAAGGGGTTTGGAATCAATGAGCAGTTCTTC
TRBD2,TRBV12-3/TRBV12-4,NA,14,TRBJ2-1,CASSLEELAGEQFF,TGTGCCAGCAGTTTAGAGGAGCTAGCGGGGGAGCAGTTCTTC
NA,TRBV6-6,few,13,TRBJ1-1,CASSNMGGVRAFF,TGTGCCAGCAGCAATATGGGGGGGGTGAGGGCTTTCTTT
TRBD2,TRBV5-6,many,16,TRBJ2-2,CASRAGHGGAAGELFF,TGTGCCAGCAGAGCAGGCCACGGGGGGGCGGCCGGGGAGCTGTTTTTT
NA,TRBV7-9,NA,12,TRBJ1-1,CASSPLEGEAFF,TGTGCCAGCAGCCCCCTTGAGGGAGAAGCTTTCTTT
NA,TRBV7-2,NA,13,TRBJ2-5,CASSAGNEETQYF,TGTGCCAGCAGCGCCGGCAATGAAGAGACCCAGTACTTC
NA,TRBV30,NA,13,TRBJ2-1,CAWKNLQRDEQFF,TGTGCCTGGAAGAACTTACAGCGCGATGAGCAGTTCTTC
TRBD1,TRBV29-1,many,15,TRBJ2-3,CSVERQGWYADTQYF,TGCAGCGTTGAGAGACAGGGTTGGTATGCAGATACGCAGTATTTT
NA,TRBV18,many,17,TRBJ1-3,CASSPVGGKLSGNTIYF,TGTGCCAGCTCGCCCGTCGGTGGGAAACTCTCTGGAAACACCATATATTTT
NA,TRBV27,NA,14,TRBJ2-7,CASRPLLQTYEQYF,TGTGCCAGCAGGCCCCTCCTCCAGACCTACGAGCAGTACTTC
NA,TRBV11-2,once,11,TRBJ2-1,CASRRGHEQFF,TGTGCCAGCAGGAGGGGACATGAGCAGTTCTTC
TRBD1,TRBV7-8,many,17,TRBJ2-1,CASRKISRDRGPNEQFF,TGTGCCAGCAGAAAGATCAGCCGGGACAGGGGGCCCAATGAGCAGTTCTTC
TRBD2,TRBV5-1,NA,15,TRBJ2-3,CASSWGLAGADTQYF,TGCGCCAGCAGCTGGGGACTAGCGGGGGCAGATACGCAGTATTTT
NA,TRBV6-5,many,15,TRBJ2-5,CASSYGHSFQETQYF,TGTGCCAGCAGTTACGGCCACAGCTTCCAAGAGACCCAGTACTTC
TRBD1,TRBV11-2,few,17,TRBJ2-2,CASSQHRAGGLTGELFF,TGTGCCAGCAGCCAACACCGGGCAGGGGGCCTCACCGGGGAGCTGTTTTTT
NA,TRBV4-2,many,18,TRBJ1-2,CASSQVSPIGRGKDGYTF,TGTGCCAGCAGCCAAGTTAGCCCAATAGGGAGAGGAAAGGATGGCTACACCTTC
NA,TRBV21-1,NA,13,TRBJ2-5,CASSRKSWRTQYF,TGTGCCAGCAGCAGAAAGTCCTGGCGGACCCAGTACTTC
NA,TRBV5-6,many,16,TRBJ2-7,CASSLVTQWRVYEQYF,TGTGCCAGCAGCTTGGTCACTCAGTGGAGGGTCTACGAGCAGTACTTC
TRBD2,TRBV5-4,NA,17,TRBJ2-2,CASSLPGTSLPTGELFF,TGTGCCAGCAGCTTACCCGGGACTAGCTTGCCCACCGGGGAGCTGTTTTTT
TRBD2,TRBV7-3,NA,15,TRBJ2-1,CASSEIAGAYNEQFF,TGTGCCAGCAGCGAAATAGCGGGGGCCTACAATGAGCAGTTCTTC
NA,TRBV7-9,NA,13,TRBJ1-1,CASSHRDTHEAFF,TGTGCCAGCAGCCACCGGGACACACATGAAGCTTTCTTT
NA,TRBV15,NA,12,TRBJ1-2,CATSRNTDGYTF,TGTGCCACCAGCAGGAACACAGATGGCTACACCTTC
NA,TRBV4-1,NA,14,TRBJ2-3,CASSRGAMGDTQYF,TGCGCCAGCAGCCGCGGGGCCATGGGGGATACGCAGTATTTT
TRBD1,TRBV12-3/TRBV12-4,NA,14,TRBJ1-2,CATEPGQLSETVAF,TGTGCCACCGAACCGGGACAGCTCTCCGAAACGGTGGCCTTC
NA,TRBV19,few,13,TRBJ1-2,CASNTGWNYGYTF,TGTGCCAGTAATACAGGGTGGAACTATGGCTACACCTTC
TRBD2,TRBV12-3/TRBV12-4,NA,15,TRBJ2-3,CASSQRLAGTDTQYF,TGTGCCAGCAGTCAGAGACTAGCGGGTACAGATACGCAGTATTTT
NA,TRBV20-1,many,13,TRBJ2-5,CSARGGIQETQYF,TGCAGTGCCCGAGGCGGGATACAAGAGACCCAGTACTTC
NA,TRBV13,many,15,TRBJ2-1,CASSSPDRLGDEQFF,TGTGCCAGCAGCTCACCCGACAGGTTAGGGGATGAGCAGTTCTTC
NA,TRBV20-1,many,11,TRBJ1-2,CSAEGGYGYTF,TGCAGTGCTGAAGGCGGCTATGGCTACACCTTC
NA,TRBV7-2,many,16,TRBJ1-1,CASSLASAVLNTEAFF,TGTGCCAGCAGCTTAGCTTCGGCGGTTTTGAACACTGAAGCTTTCTTT